Below, 17 T cell receptor beta chains from the same sample are listed, as sequenced in a study of T cells expressing NK-cell markers (dated by TCRdb to the early 2020s). The library was produced with 5' RACE. The instrument given in TCRdb is Illumina HiSeq 2000. Each entry corresponds to one CDR3 protein sequence from reads that TCRdb reprocessed, and DNA is not given. The sample table holds 500,000 or so distinct CDR3 sequences. Jointly, the top ten make up roughly 3.6% of the sample. Sequencing was performed on blood T cells: a sorted CD56 or NKG2C T cell subset, CD4+ or CD8+ T cells, or bulk PBMC T cells (not recorded which). The receptors here all came from a man between 18 and 35 years old in good health. Donor details come from another sample of the same person, matched by shared clones.

J is TRBJ2-5 and V is TRBV6-1; TCRdb reports TRBD1, a call that lacks DNA to check it against. Germline CDR1 and CDR2: MNHNS and SASEGT. The CDR3 extends over 17 amino acids. The CDR3 loop is CASSPPPGQGSKETQYF.

The chain combines TRBV7-2 with TRBJ1-5; TCRdb selects TRBD1, and the lack of DNA leaves this call unchecked. The V gene's germline CDR1 is SGHTA and CDR2 FQGNSA. This CDR3 is built from 17 residues. The CDR3 loop is CASSLALDRGRGQPQHF.

The chain recombines TRBV7-8 with TRBJ2-1. Per the germline V gene, CDR1 is SGHVS and CDR2 is FQNEAQ. CDR3 length: 13 amino acids. The CDR3 protein is CASSLVSVDEQFF. Based on the CDR3 plus reference TRBV7-8 and TRBJ2-1, the full variable domain is GAGVSQSPRYKVAKRGQDVALRCDPISGHVSLFWYQQALGQGPEFLTYFQNEAQLDKSGLPSDRFFAERPEGSVSTLKIQRTQQEDSAVYLCASSLVSVDEQFFGPGTRLTVL.

The J gene is TRBJ2-5, the V gene TRBV12-3 or TRBV12-4; the TCRdb call, TRBD1, lacks DNA for checking. The CDR3 sequence is 17 residues long. The CDR3 sequence is CASSFVIGGRSAETQYF.

This chain connects TRBV12-3 or TRBV12-4 to TRBJ2-1; the D gene TCRdb calls, TRBD2, cannot be checked with no DNA. The CDR3 length is 16 residues. Here the CDR3 reads CASSEVGRNSYNEQFF.

V and J are TRBV12-3 or TRBV12-4 and TRBJ2-2; TCRdb lists TRBD2, though no DNA is available to test this call. The CDR3 is 14 amino acids. The CDR3 protein is CASTRDSYTGELFF.

The J gene is TRBJ1-4, the V gene TRBV12-3 or TRBV12-4. This CDR3 is built from 14 residues. This CDR3 reads CASSVPPANEKLFF.

This chain connects TRBV20-1 to TRBJ2-3; TCRdb indicates TRBD2, and absent DNA this call remains unverified. Per germline, CDR1 DFQATT and CDR2 SNEGSKA (reference sequence). CDR3 length: 15 residues. CDR3: CSASVLAGDTDTQYF.

The genes are TRBV10-2 and TRBJ2-2. Germline CDR1 reads WSHSY; CDR2 reads SAAADI. CDR3 length equals 13 residues. The CDR3 loop is CASGQRNTGELFF.

The CDR3 is CSAQTSGQETSTDTQYF. This chain uses TRBV20-1 with TRBJ2-3; the TRBD2 assignment by TCRdb is unverifiable without DNA. The CDR3 is 17 amino acids. Germline CDR1 and CDR2: DFQATT and SNEGSKA (reference sequence).

The chain uses TRBV6-1 and TRBJ1-6. Germline CDR1 reads MNHNS; CDR2 reads SASEGT. This CDR3 has 14 residues. The CDR3 sequence: CASMASSYNSPLHF.

V gene TRBV2 combines with J gene TRBJ1-2; without DNA, the TCRdb call of TRBD1 cannot be checked. This CDR3 comprises 13 residues. Looked up from germline, CDR1 is SNHLY and CDR2 is FYNNEI. CDR3 residues: CASSSTGWNGYTF.

The rearrangement links TRBV29-1 to TRBJ2-1. Germline values: CDR1 SQVTM, CDR2 ANQGSEA. The CDR3 covers 12 residues. The CDR3 sequence is CSVDLGVDEQFF.

This chain joins TRBV5-1 and TRBJ2-2; the D call of TRBD1 rests on TCRdb alone, since no DNA is present to check it. There are 14 residues in the CDR3. Per germline, CDR1 SGHRS and CDR2 YFSETQ. The CDR3 loop is CASSSQGRGGELFF.

The chain couples TRBV6-1 to TRBJ1-2; no DNA is available, so the TRBD1 call from TCRdb remains unchecked. The CDR3 spans 13 residues. Looked up from germline, CDR1 is MNHNS and CDR2 is SASEGT. The chain's CDR3 is CASSTNGGRGYTF.

The rearrangement links TRBV6-2 or TRBV6-3 to TRBJ2-2. CDR1 and CDR2 from the germline V gene are MNHEY and SVGEGT. This CDR3 comprises 14 residues. The CDR3 sequence: CASSYSTSTGELFF.

This chain links TRBV28 with TRBJ1-1; TCRdb lists TRBD1, though no DNA is available to test this call. Germline V gene sequence: CDR1 MDHEN, CDR2 SYDVKM. This CDR3 is 11 amino acids long. Here the CDR3 reads CASSSGRAAFF. Filled out from reference TRBV28 and TRBJ1-1, the complete variable domain reads DVKVTQSSRYLVKRTGEKVFLECVQDMDHENMFWYRQDPGLGLRLIYFSYDVKMKEKGDIPEGYSVSREKKERFSLILESASTNQTSMYLCASSSGRAAFFGQGTRLTVV.